A single T cell receptor beta chain is shown here with its context. The data were obtained in a study of control samples from healthy donors and cancer patients. This CDR3 is 13 amino acids long. Trimming removed 4 bases at V and 6 bases at J, with 13 bases between. Germline-derived CDR1 and CDR2 are LGHDT and YNNKEL (reference sequence). Libraries were prepared by immunoSEQ multiplex PCR; TCRdb keeps only in-frame clonotypes and omits some of them. The sample includes under 200,000 clones, under 96% of them seen just once. The chain has TRBV3-1 (or the pseudogene TRBV3-2) and TRBJ2-7; tentatively, D is TRBD2 (6 bases). Sequencing was done on a sample of blood. The clonotype originates from a woman in her 30s in good health. The CDR3 spells CASSRGVAGEQYF. In DNA form, the CDR3 reads TGTGCCAGCAGCCGGGGGGTGGCTGGCGAGCAGTACTTC.